The source of this T cell receptor beta chain is a study of blood T cell repertoires in COVID-19. Germline CDR1 is SGHKS and CDR2 is YYEKEE (reference sequence). The length of the CDR3 is 11 residues. V lost 0 bases, J lost 6 bases, and 4 bases lay in between. TCRdb's table, derived via immunoSEQ multiplex PCR, lists solely in-frame clones and lacks some. The table shows approximately 170,000 clones, with just under 85% occurring only once. Sequencing was performed on peripheral blood. This chain joins TRBV5-5 and TRBJ2-7; D is ambiguous. This sequence was found in a man aged 35 to 55 who had recovered from COVID-19. CDR3 protein: CASSLAGEQYF. The CDR3 nucleotides are TGTGCCAGCAGCTTGGCAGGCGAGCAGTACTTC.